This TCR beta chain emerged from a study of beta chain features in type 1 diabetes. Background on the study: Analysis included about 110 million sorted cells drawn from all samples. Study-wide findings and caveats: Moderate yet significant TCRB CDR3 shortening was seen in Type 1 diabetes patients in all four CD4+ subsets.

Germline CDR1 is SGHAT and CDR2 is FQNNGV. The CDR3 is made up of 15 amino acids. V lost 0 bases to trimming and J lost 4 bases; unmatched junction nucleotides: 3. The sequenced template was cDNA made from the entire isolated RNA. Produced via immunoSEQ multiplex PCR; TCRdb's table is partial and in-frame only. This table holds over 300,000 clones, approximately 9.9% found once. This clone was detected only a few times. The antigen is not known. This sequence was found in a young man with type 1 diabetes. The source material was central memory CD4+ T cells from blood. The chain carries TRBV11-2 and TRBJ2-7; 10 bases are a match to TRBD2. The CDR3 reads CASSLDLAGAYEQYF. The CDR3 nucleotides are TGTGCCAGCAGCTTAGACCTAGCGGGGGCGTACGAGCAGTACTTC. Based on the CDR3 plus reference TRBV11-2 and TRBJ2-7, the full variable domain is EAGVAQSPRYKIIEKRQSVAFWCNPISGHATLYWYQQILGQGPKLLIQFQNNGVVDDSQLPKDRFSAERLKGVDSTLKIQPAKLEDSAVYLCASSLDLAGAYEQYFGPGTRLTVT.